A single sample is the source of the 5 T cell receptor beta chains below, sequenced in a study of blood T cell repertoires in COVID-19. Measured with immunoSEQ multiplex PCR; TCRdb has only the in-frame clones, and not every one. The data hold 70,000 or so clones, with around 83% observed a single time. Sequencing used peripheral blood. These receptors all come from an older woman with acute or convalescent COVID-19.

The rearrangement joins TRBV5-1 to TRBJ2-1; 10 bases map to TRBD2. CDR3 size: 14 residues. Germline trimming cut 4 bases from V and 6 bases from J; bases unmatched to any gene: 4. Germline CDR1 reads SGHRS; CDR2 reads YFSETQ. Here the CDR3 reads CASSASSGGNEQFF. The CDR3 DNA sequence: TGCGCCAGCAGCGCTTCTAGCGGGGGCAATGAGCAGTTCTTC. Drawing the rest from reference TRBV5-1 and TRBJ2-1, the complete variable domain is KAGVTQTPRYLIKTRGQQVTLSCSPISGHRSVSWYQQTPGQGLQFLFEYFSETQRNKGNFPGRFSGRQFSNSRSEMNVSTLELGDSALYLCASSASSGGNEQFFGPGTRLTVL.

This chain links TRBV7-8 with TRBJ1-1; 9 bases map to TRBD1. The CDR3 is made up of 17 amino acids. V gave up 3 bases and J gave up 4 bases; unmatched junction bases: 12. Looked up from germline, CDR1 is SGHVS and CDR2 is FQNEAQ. In DNA form, the CDR3 reads TGTGCCAGCAGCTTGGGGACAGGGAGTCACGCACGCACTGAAGCTTTCTTT. Translating gives CASSLGTGSHARTEAFF.

This clone was seen just once. This chain connects TRBV19 to TRBJ1-5; a weak D match, TRBD1 (6 bases). From germline, CDR1 is LNHDA and CDR2 SQIVND (reference sequence). V lost 7 bases, J lost 0 bases, and 16 bases lay in between. There are 16 residues in the CDR3. CDR3: CASNSPGGYSNQPQHF. The CDR3 region has the DNA TGTGCCAGTAACTCGCCGGGGGGCTATAGCAATCAGCCCCAGCATTTT.

This clone was seen a few times. Here the CDR3 DNA reads TGTGCCAGCAGTTTCCTAGACAGGGCCAGCGGCTACACCTTC. The encoded protein is CASSFLDRASGYTF. The V call is TRBV6-5, the J call TRBJ1-2; 7 nucleotides agree with TRBD1. Germline V gene lookup returns CDR1 MNHEY and CDR2 SVGAGI. The V gene end was trimmed by 4 bases and the J gene end by 8 bases; junction bases not matched to a gene: 10. The CDR3 consists of 14 residues.

The V call is TRBV5-1, the J call TRBJ2-7, with 13 bases aligning to TRBD2. The ends lost 4 bases at V and 6 bases at J; junction bases unmatched: 7. The CDR3 contains 15 residues. The germline V gene has CDR1 SGHRS and CDR2 YFSETQ. Written as DNA, the CDR3 is TGCGCCAGCAGCAAAGGGACTAGCGGGGTCGCCGAGCAGTACTTC. It translates to CASSKGTSGVAEQYF.